Listed below are T cell receptor beta chains from one sample, sequenced in a study of cytomegalovirus exposure and HLA in healthy donors. Repertoires were generated with immunoSEQ multiplex PCR, while TCRdb's copy carries only in-frame clones and drops some. The repertoire consists of 150,000 to 190,000 clones, with roughly 81% occurring once and the leading ten covering 2.3%. The sequenced material came from PBMCs. These receptors all stem from a woman younger than 35 in good health and CMV-seronegative. The conserved cysteine and the conserved F or W are not part of the CDR3 here.

j_gene,v_gene,CDR3aa
TRBJ1-2,TRBV15,ATSRDRTTSNYGYT
TRBJ1-4,TRBV7-9,ASSSPGYATNEKLF
TRBJ2-6,TRBV28,ASSFDGTASSGANVLT
TRBJ2-3,TRBV5-1,ASSYRVGLRTDTQY
TRBJ2-3,TRBV14,ASSPRQGGTVQY
TRBJ2-2,TRBV10-1,ASNPTAGYGLF
TRBJ2-3,TRBV7-8,ASIPPEGQGGNTQY
TRBJ1-6,TRBV5-5,ASSLESQGGRHSPLH
.,TRBV2,ASRSGTGRPYEQY
TRBJ2-7,TRBV11-2,ASSSPRQGEQY
TRBJ2-5,TRBV14,ASSPLPPEETQY
TRBJ2-3,TRBV28,ASSSPGLAATDTQY
TRBJ2-3,TRBV19,ASSSSMGSRPDTQY